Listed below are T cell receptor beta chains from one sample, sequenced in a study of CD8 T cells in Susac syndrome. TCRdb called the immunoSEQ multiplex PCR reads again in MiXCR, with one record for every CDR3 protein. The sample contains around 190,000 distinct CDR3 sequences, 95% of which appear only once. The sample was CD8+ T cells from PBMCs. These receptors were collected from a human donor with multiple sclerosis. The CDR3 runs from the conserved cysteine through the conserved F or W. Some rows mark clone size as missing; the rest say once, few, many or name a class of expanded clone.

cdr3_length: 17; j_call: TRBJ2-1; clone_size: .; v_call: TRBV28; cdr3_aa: CASSPRGGETQDREQFF
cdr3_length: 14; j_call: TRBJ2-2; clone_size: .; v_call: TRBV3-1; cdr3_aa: CASSQTSYTGELFF
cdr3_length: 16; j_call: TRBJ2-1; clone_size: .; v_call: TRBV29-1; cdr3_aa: CSVEGNRDSSYNEQFF
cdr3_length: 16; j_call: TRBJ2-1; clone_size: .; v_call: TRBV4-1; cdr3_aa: CASSLGLAGIYNEQFF
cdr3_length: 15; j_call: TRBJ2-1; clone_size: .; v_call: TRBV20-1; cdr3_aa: CSARLTGGAYNEQFF
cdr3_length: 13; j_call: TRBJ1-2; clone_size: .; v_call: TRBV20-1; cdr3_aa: CSAPSGGSEGYTF
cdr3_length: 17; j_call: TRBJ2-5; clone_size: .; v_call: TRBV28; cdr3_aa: CASSLSVQPTLLETQYF
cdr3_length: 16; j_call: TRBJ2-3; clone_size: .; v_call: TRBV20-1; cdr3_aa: CSARDEGASLTDTQYF
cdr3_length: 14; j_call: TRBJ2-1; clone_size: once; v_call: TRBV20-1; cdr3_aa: CSARGLAGANEQFF
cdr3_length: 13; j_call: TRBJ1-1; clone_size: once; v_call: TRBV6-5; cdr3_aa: CASSYQENTEAFF
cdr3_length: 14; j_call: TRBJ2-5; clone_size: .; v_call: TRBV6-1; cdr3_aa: CASSEDGGGVAQYF
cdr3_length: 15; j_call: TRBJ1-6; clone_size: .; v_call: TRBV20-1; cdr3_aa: CSARDLRDMGGPLHF
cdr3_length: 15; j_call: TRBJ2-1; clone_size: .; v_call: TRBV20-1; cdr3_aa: CSATSQDRPYNEQFF
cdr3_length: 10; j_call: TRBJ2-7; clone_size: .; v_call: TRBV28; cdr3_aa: CASSFREQYF
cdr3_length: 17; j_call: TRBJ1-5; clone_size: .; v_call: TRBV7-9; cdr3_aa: CAVTLAGGEYRNQPQHF
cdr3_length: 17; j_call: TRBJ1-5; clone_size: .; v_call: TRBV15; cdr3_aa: CATSPTAGGGYNQPQHF
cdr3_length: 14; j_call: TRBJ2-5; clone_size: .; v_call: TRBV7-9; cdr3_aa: CASSGGTDQETQYF
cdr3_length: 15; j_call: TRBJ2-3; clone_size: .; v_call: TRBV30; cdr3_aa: CAWSASGTSTDTQYF
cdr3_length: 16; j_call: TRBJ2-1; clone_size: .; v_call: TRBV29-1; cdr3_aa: CSVSGTSGSSYNEQFF
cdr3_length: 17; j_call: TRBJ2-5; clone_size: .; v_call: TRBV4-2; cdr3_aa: CASSPGRLAGDQETQYF
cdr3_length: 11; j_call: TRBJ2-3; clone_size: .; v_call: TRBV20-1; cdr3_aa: CSAPSEGTQYF
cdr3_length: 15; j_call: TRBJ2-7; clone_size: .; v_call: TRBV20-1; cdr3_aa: CSARDRDGGNYEQYF
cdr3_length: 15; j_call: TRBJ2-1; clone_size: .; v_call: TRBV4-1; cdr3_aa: CASSQRGSSYNEQFF
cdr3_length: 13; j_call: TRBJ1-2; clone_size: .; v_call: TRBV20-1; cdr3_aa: CSARPGNDYGYTF
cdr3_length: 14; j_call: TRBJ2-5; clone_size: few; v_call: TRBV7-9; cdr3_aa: CASSQTGGRETQYF
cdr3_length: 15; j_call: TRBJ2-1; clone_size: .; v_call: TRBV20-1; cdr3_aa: CSARVLASGRDEQFF
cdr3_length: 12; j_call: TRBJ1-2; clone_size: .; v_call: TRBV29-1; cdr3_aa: CSVETEYYGYTF
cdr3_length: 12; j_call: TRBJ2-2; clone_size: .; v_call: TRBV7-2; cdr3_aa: CASRPESGELFF
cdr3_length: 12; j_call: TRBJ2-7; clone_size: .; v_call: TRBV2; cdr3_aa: CASRGGLDEQYF
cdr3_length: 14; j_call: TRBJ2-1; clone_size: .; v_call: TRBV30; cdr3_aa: CAWSVLAGGYEQFF
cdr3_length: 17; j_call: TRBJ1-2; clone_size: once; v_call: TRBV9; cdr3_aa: CASSVSSGQRTNYGYTF
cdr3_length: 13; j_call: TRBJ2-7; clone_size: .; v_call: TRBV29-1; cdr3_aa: CSVESSKGYEQYF
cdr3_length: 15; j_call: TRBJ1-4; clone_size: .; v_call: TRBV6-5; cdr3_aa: CASSESGLSAEKLFF
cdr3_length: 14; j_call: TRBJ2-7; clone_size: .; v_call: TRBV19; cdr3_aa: CASKVGTGGYEQYF
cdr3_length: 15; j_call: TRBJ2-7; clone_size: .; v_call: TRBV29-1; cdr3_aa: CSVQYAGTGFGEQYF
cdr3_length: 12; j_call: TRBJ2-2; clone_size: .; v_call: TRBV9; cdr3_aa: CASSGVSGELFF
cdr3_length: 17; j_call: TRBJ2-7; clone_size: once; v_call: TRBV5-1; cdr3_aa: CASSSDSPGLAAYEQYF
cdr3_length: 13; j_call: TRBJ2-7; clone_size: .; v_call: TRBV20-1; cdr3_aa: CSAREGGFYEQYF